This T cell receptor beta chain emerged from a study of blood T cell repertoires in COVID-19. Study in general: Donors in the United States, Italy and Spain gave samples during acute or convalescent COVID-19. T cells, B-cell-depleted T cells, or PBMCs provided the cDNA or gDNA that served as material.

Per the original data handling: Researchers report that nucleated cell counts were estimated from reference gene primer amplification. The assay was immunoSEQ multiplex PCR, and TCRdb's table has in-frame clones only and misses some. V, J and clone size are taken as reported in that table, and D and trimming were inferred from the DNA itself. The profile covers approximately 150,000 clones, with roughly 84% appearing a single time and about 1.3% taken by the ten largest. V lost 0 bases and J 4 bases, leaving 19 bases between the germline ends. CDR1 and CDR2 from the germline V gene are SGHAT and FQNNGV. CDR3 length equals 18 residues.

This chain links TRBV11-2 with TRBJ2-1; tentatively, D is TRBD2 (7 bases). The TCR sequence derives from a man aged 55 to 70 with acute or convalescent COVID-19. Sequencing used peripheral blood. The CDR3 DNA is TGTGCCAGCAGCTTAGATCGGGATTGGGGGGGCAAATACAATGAGCAGTTCTTC. Translation gives CASSLDRDWGGKYNEQFF.